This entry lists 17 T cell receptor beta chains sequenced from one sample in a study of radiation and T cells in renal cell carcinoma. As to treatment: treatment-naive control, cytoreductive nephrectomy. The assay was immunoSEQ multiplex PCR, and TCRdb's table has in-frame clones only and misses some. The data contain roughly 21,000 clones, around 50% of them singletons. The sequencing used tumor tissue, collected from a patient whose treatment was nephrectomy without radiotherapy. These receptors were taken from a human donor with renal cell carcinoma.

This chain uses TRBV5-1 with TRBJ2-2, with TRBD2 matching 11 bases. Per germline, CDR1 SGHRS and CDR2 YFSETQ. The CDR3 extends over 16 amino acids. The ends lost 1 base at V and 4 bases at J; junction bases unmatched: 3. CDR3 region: CASSLIAGGPTGELFF. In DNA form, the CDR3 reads TGCGCCAGCAGCTTGATAGCGGGGGGGCCCACCGGGGAGCTGTTTTTT.

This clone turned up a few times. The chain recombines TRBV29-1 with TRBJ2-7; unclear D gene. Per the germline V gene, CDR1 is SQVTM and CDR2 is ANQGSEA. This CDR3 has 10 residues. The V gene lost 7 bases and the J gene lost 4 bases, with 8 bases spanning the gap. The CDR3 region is CSAIAYEQYF. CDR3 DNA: TGCAGCGCGATTGCATACGAGCAGTACTTC.

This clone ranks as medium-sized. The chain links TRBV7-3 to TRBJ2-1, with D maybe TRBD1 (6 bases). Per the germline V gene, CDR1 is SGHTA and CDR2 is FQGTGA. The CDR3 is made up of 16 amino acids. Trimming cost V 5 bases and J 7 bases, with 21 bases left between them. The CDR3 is CASSPDNRVSINEQFF. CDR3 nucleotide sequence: TGTGCCAGCAGCCCAGACAACAGGGTATCGATAAATGAGCAGTTCTTC.

As DNA, the CDR3 is TGTGCCAGTAGCCTCCCTAGCGGGGGATCCCGGGCACGTGAGACCCAGTACTTC. This gives the protein CASSLPSGGSRARETQYF. The gene calls are TRBV19 and TRBJ2-5, with 10 bases fitting TRBD2. With V trimmed by 6 bases and J by 5 bases, 18 bases remained unmatched. The CDR3 has 18 amino acids. The V gene's germline CDR1 is LNHDA and CDR2 SQIVND (reference sequence). The full variable domain, its missing parts supplied by reference TRBV19 and TRBJ2-5, is DGGITQSPKYLFRKEGQNVTLSCEQNLNHDAMYWYRQDPGQGLRLIYYSQIVNDFQKGDIAEGYSVSREKKESFPLTVTSAQKNPTAFYLCASSLPSGGSRARETQYFGPGTRLLVL.

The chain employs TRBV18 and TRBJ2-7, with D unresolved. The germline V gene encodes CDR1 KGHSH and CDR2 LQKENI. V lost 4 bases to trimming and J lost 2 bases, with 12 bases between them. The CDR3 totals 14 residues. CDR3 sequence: CASSQSGDTYEQYF. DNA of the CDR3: TGTGCCAGCTCACAGTCCGGCGACACCTACGAGCAGTACTTC.

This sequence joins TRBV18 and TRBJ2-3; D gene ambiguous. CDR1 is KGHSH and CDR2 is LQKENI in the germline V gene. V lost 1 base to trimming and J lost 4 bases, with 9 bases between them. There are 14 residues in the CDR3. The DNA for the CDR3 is TGTGCCAGCTCACCACTTGGTGAGGCAGATACGCAGTATTTT. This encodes CASSPLGEADTQYF.

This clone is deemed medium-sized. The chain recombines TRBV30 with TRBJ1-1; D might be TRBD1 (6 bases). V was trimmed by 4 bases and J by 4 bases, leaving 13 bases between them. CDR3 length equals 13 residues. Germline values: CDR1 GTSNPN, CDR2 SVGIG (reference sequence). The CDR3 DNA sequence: TGTGCCTGGACTAAGGGGGGGGGCACTGAAGCTTTCTTT. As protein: CAWTKGGGTEAFF.

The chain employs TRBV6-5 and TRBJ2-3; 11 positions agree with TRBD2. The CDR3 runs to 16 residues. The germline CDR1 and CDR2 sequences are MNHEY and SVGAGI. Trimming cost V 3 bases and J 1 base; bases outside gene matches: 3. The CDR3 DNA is TGTGCCAGCAGTTATAGCGGGGGGGGACGCACAGATACGCAGTATTTT. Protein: CASSYSGGGRTDTQYF.

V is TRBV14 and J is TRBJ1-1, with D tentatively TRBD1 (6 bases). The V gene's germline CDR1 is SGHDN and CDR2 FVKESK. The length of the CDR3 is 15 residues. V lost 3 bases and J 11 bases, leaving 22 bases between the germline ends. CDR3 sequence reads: CASSQRLQGSRYAFF. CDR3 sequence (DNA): TGTGCCAGCAGCCAGAGGTTACAGGGCTCTCGGTACGCTTTCTTT.

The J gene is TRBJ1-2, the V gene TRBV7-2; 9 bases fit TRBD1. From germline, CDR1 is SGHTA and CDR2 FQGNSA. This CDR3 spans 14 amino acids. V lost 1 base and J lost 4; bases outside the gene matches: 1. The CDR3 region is CASSLDRGPYGYTF. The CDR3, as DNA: TGTGCCAGCAGCTTAGACAGGGGGCCCTATGGCTACACCTTC.

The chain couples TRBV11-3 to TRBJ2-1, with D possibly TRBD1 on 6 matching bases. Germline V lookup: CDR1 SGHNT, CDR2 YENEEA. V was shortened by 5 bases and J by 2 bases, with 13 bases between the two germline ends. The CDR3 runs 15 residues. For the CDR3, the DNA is TGTGCCAGCAGCGCTCGCGGACAGCCCTACAATGAGCAGTTCTTC. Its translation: CASSARGQPYNEQFF. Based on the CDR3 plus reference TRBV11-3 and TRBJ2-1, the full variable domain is EAGVVQSPRYKIIEKKQPVAFWCNPISGHNTLYWYLQNLGQGPELLIRYENEEAVDDSQLPKDRFSAERLKGVDSTLKIQPAELGDSAVYLCASSARGQPYNEQFFGPGTRLTVL.

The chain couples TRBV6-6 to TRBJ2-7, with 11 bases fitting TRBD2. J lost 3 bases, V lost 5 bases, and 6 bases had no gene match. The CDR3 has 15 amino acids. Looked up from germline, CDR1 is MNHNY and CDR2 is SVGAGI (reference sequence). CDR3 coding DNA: TGTGCCAGCAGTAAGACTAGCGGGGCTTACTACGAGCAGTACTTC. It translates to CASSKTSGAYYEQYF.

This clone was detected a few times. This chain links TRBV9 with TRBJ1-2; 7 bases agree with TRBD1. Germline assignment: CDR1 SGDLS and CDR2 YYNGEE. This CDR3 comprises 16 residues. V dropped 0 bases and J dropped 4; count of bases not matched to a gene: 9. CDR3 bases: TGTGCCAGCAGCGTAGACTTCAGGGGGTCTCGCTATGGCTACACCTTC. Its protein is CASSVDFRGSRYGYTF.

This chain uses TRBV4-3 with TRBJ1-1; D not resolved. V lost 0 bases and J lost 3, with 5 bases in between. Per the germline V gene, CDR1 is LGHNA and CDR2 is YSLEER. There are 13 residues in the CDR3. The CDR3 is CASSQDMDTEAFF. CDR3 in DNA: TGCGCCAGCAGCCAAGATATGGACACTGAAGCTTTCTTT.

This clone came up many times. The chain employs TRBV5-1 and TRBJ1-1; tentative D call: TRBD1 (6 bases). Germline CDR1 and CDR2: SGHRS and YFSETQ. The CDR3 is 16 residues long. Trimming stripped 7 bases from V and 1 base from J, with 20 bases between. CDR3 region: CASPTQGILGNTEAFF. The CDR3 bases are TGCGCCAGCCCAACCCAGGGGATTTTAGGGAACACTGAAGCTTTCTTT.

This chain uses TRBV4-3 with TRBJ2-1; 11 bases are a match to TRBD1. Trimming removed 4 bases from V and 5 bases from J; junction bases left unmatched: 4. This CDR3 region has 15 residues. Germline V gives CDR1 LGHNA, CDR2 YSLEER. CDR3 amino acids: CASSLRDRGNNEQFF. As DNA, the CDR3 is TGCGCCAGCAGCCTACGGGACAGGGGGAACAATGAGCAGTTCTTC.

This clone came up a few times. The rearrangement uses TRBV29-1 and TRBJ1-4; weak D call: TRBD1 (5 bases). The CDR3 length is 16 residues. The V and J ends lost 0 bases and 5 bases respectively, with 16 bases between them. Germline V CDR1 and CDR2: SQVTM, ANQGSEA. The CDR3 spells CSVEDPLGTENEKLFF. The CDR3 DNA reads TGCAGCGTTGAAGATCCCCTCGGGACGGAGAATGAAAAACTGTTTTTT. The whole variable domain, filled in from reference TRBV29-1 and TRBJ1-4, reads SAVISQKPSRDICQRGTSLTIQCQVDSQVTMMFWYRQQPGQSLTLIATANQGSEATYESGFVIDKFPISRPNLTFSTLTVSNMSPEDSSIYLCSVEDPLGTENEKLFFGSGTQLSVL.